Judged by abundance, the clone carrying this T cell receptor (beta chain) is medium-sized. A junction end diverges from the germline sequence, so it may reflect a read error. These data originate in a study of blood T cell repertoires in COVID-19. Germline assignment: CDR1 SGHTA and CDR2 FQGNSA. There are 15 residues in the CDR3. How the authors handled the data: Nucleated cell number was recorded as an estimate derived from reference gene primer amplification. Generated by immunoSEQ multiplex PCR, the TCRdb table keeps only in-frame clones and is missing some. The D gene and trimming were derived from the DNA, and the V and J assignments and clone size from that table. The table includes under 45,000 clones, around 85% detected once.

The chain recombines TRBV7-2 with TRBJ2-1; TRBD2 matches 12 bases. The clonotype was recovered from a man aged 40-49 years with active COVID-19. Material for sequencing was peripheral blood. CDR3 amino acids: CASSLAGGPQNEQFF. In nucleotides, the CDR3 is TGTGCCAGCAGCCTAGCGGGAGGGCCGCAAAATGAGCAGTTCTTC.